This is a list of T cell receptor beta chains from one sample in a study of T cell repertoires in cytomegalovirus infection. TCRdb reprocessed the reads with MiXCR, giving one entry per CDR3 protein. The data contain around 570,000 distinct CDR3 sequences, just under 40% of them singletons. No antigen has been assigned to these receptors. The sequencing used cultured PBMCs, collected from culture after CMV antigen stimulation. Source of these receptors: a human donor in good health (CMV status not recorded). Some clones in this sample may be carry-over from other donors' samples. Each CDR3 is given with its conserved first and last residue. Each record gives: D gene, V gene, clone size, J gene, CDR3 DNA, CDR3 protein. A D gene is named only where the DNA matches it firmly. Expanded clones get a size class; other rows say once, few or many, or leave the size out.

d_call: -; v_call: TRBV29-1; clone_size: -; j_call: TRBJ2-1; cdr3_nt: TGCAGCGTTCGGGTGATGGATGAGCAGTTCTTC; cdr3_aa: CSVRVMDEQFF
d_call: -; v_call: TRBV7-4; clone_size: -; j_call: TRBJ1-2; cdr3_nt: TGTGCCAGCAGCGGCGGGGGCGCGTTTGGCTACACCTTC; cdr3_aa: CASSGGGAFGYTF
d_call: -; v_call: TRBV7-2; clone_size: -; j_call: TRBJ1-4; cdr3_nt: TGTGCCAGCAGCCTCCGGGGTTGGGAAAAACTGTTTTTT; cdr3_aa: CASSLRGWEKLFF
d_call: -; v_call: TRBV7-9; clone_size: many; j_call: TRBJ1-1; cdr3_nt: TGTGCCAGCAGCTTAGCGCGCGGGACACTGAACACTGAAGCTTTCTTT; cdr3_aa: CASSLARGTLNTEAFF
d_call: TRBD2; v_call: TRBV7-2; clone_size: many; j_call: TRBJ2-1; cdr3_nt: TGTGCCAGCAGTTTTAGCGGGGGGGCATACAATGAGCAGTTCTTC; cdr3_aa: CASSFSGGAYNEQFF
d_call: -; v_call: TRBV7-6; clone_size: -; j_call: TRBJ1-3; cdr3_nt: TGTGCCAGCAGTTCCGGTAAAGCTTCGACTGGAAACACCATATATTTT; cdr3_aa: CASSSGKASTGNTIYF
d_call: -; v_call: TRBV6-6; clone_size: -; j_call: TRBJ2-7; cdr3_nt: TGTGCCAGCAGTTCAGCGGAAGGAGTTGACGAGCAGTACTTC; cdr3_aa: CASSSAEGVDEQYF
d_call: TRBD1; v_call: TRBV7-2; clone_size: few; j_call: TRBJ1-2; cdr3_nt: TGTGCCAGCAGATCGGGGCCACAGGGGGCATTCTATGGCTACACCTTC; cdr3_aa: CASRSGPQGAFYGYTF
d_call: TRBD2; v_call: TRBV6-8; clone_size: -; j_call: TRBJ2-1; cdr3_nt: TGTGCCAGCAGACCCAGCGGGGGGGCGTGGAATGAGCAGTTCTTC; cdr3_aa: CASRPSGGAWNEQFF
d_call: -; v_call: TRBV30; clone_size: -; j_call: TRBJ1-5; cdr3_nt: TGTGCCTGGAGTGTACCCACAACTCCCAATCAGCCCCAGCATTTT; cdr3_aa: CAWSVPTTPNQPQHF
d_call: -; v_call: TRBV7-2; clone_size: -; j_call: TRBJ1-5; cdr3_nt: TGTGCCAGCAGCGCGCAGGGAATTCAGCCCCAGCATTTT; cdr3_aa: CASSAQGIQPQHF
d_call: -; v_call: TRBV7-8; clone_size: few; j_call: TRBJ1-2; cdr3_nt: TGTGCCAGCAGCTTCTCGGGGGGGAGAACTCACTATGGCTACACCTTC; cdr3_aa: CASSFSGGRTHYGYTF
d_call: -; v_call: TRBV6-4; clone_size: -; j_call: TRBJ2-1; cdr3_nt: TGTGCCAGCAGTGAAAGGACTAACAATGAGCAGTTCTTC; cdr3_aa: CASSERTNNEQFF
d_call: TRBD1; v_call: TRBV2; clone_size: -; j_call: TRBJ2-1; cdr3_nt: TGTGCCGCACGGAAGGACAGGGCCGATGAGCAGTTCTTC; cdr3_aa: CAARKDRADEQFF
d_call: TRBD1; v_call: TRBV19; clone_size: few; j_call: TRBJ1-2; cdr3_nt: TGTGCCAGTAGTATGAGACAGGGAAACTATGGCTACACCTTC; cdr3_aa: CASSMRQGNYGYTF
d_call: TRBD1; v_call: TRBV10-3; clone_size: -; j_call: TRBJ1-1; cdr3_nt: TGTGCCATCAGCCAAGCGGCGGGACAGGGGGCTCCTGAAGCTTTCTTT; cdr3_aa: CAISQAAGQGAPEAFF
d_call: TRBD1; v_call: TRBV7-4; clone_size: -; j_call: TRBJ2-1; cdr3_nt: TGTGCCAGCAGGCGAGGGACAGCCTACAATGAGCAGTTCTTC; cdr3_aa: CASRRGTAYNEQFF
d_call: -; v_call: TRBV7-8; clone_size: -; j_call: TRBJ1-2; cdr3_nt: TGTGCCAGCAGCTCGTCGGGGGGGCATAGTTATAACTATGGCTACACCTTC; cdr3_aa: CASSSSGGHSYNYGYTF
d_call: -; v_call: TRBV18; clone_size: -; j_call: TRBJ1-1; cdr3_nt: TGTGCCAGCTGGGACATGAACACTGAAGCTTTCTTT; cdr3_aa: CASWDMNTEAFF
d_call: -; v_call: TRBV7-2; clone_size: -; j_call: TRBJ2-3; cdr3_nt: TGTGCCAGCAGCTTAGATATAGCGGTGACAGATACGCAGTATTTT; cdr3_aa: CASSLDIAVTDTQYF
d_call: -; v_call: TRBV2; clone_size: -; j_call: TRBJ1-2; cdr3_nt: TGTGCCAGCAGTGAAGGGCAGGGTGGCTATGGCTACACCTTC; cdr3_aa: CASSEGQGGYGYTF
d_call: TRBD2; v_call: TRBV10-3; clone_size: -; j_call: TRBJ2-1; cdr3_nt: TGTGCCATCTCCCGTAGCGGGGCAACCTACAATGAGCAGTTCTTC; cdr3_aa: CAISRSGATYNEQFF
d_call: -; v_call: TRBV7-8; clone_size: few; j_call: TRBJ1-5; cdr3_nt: TGTGCCAGCAGCTTAGCCGGGCCTTATGGCAATCAGCCCCAGCATTTT; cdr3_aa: CASSLAGPYGNQPQHF
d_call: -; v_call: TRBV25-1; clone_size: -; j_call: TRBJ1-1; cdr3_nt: TGTGCCAGCAGTGGTGGGTCACGGGCTTTCTTT; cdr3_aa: CASSGGSRAFF
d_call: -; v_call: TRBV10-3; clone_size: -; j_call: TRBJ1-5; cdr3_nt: TGTGCCATCAGTGAGATTCTCAATCAGCCCCAGCATTTT; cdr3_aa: CAISEILNQPQHF
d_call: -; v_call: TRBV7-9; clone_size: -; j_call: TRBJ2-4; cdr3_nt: TGTGCCAGCGGTCAGGGGTATAGCATTCAGTACTTC; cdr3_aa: CASGQGYSIQYF
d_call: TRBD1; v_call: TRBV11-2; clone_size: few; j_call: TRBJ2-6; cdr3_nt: TGTGCCAGCAGCTCGAGAACAGGGGGCCCCTCTGGGGCCAACGTCCTGACTTTC; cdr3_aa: CASSSRTGGPSGANVLTF
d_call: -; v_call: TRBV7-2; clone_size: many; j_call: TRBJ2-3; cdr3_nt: TGTGCCAGCAGTCGACAGGCCACAGATACGCAGTATTTT; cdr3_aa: CASSRQATDTQYF
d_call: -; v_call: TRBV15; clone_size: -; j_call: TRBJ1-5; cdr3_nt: TGTGCCACCAGCAGAGGGGGAGAGCCCCAGCATTTT; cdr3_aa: CATSRGGEPQHF
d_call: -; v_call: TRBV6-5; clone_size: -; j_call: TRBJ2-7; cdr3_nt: TGTGCCAGCAGTCCAAGACACGGCCCCTACGAGCAGTACTTC; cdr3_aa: CASSPRHGPYEQYF
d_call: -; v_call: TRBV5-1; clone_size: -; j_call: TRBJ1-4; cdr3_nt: TGCGCCAGCAGCTTGGGAGAAGCAACTAATGAAAAACTGTTTTTT; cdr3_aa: CASSLGEATNEKLFF
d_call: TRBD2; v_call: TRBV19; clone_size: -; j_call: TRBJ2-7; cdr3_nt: TGTGCCAGTAGTTCTTGGACTAGTTCGGAGGAGCAGTACTTC; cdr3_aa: CASSSWTSSEEQYF
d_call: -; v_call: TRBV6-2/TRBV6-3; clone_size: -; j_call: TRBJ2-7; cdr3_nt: TGTGCCAGCGGAGCCCCCGGGCGGAGCCCGCGCCCTCTGTACTTC; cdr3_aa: CASGAPGRSPRPLYF
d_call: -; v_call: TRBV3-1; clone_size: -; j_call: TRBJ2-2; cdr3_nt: TGTGCCAGCAGCCAAGACCCCTCACTCGGGGAGCTGTTTTTT; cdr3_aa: CASSQDPSLGELFF
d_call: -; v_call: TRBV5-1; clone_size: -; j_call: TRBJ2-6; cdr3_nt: TGCGCCAGCAGCATAGAGGCTGGGGCCAACGTCCTGACTTTC; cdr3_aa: CASSIEAGANVLTF
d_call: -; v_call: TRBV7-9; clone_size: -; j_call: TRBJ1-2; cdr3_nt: TGTGCCAGCTCCCCCCTAATGGGGCTTGATCGCTACACCTTC; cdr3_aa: CASSPLMGLDRYTF
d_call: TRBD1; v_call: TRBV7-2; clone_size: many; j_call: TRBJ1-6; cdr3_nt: TGTGCCAGCAGCAAACGACAGGGCGATTCACCCCTCCACTTT; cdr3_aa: CASSKRQGDSPLHF
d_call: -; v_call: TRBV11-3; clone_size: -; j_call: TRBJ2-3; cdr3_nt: TGTGCCAGCAGCTTAGCGGGACTAGATACGCAGTATTTT; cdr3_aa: CASSLAGLDTQYF
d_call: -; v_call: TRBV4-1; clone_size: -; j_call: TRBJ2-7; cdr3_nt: TGCGCCAGCAGCCAGCAGGGAGCTGGGACCTACGAGCAGTACTTC; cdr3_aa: CASSQQGAGTYEQYF
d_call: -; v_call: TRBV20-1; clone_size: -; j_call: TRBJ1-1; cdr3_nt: TGCAGAGCTACCCCAGGGGCCACTGAAGCTTTCTTT; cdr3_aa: CRATPGATEAFF
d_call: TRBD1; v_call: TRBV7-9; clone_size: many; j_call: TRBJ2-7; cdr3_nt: TGTGCCAGCAGCAACCGGGACAGGGGTTTCTACGAGCAGTACTTC; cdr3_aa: CASSNRDRGFYEQYF
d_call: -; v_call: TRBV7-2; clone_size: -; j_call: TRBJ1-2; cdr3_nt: TGTGCCAGCAGGCCCTCAGCGGGGTATGGCTACACCTTC; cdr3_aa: CASRPSAGYGYTF
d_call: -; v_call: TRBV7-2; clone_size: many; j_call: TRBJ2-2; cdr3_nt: TGTGCCAGCAGCCTAAACAGGGCGTCGGACACCGGGGAGCTGTTTTTT; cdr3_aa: CASSLNRASDTGELFF
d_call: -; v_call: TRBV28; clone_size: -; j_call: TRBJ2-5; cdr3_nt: TGTGCCAGCAGTCCGCGGGCCAGAGCGGAGACCCAGTACTTC; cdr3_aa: CASSPRARAETQYF
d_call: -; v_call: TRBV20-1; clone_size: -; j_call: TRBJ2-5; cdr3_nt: TGCAGTGCCGGACTCCTCCTAGAGACCCAGTACTTC; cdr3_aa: CSAGLLLETQYF
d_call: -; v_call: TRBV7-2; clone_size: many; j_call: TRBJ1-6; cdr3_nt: TGTGCCAGCAGATCGAGGGGGGCCAGCTCCTATAATTCACCCCTCCACTTT; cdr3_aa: CASRSRGASSYNSPLHF
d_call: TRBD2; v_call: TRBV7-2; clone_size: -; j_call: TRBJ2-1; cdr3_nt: TGTGCCAGCAGCCCACCGAGCGGGGCTAGCGGGATTTACAATGAGCAGTTCTTC; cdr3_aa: CASSPPSGASGIYNEQFF
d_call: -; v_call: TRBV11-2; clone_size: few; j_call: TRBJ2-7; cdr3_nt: TGTGCCAGCAGCTCAAGGGGCAAATACGAGCAGTACTTC; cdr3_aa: CASSSRGKYEQYF
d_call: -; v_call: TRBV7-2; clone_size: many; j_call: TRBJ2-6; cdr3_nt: TGTGCCAGCAGCCTTCAGGGTTTAACCTCTGGGGCCAACGTCCTGACTTTC; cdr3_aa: CASSLQGLTSGANVLTF
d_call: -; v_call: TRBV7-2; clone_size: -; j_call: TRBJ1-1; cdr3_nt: TGTGCCAGCAGCTTGGCGGGGTGGACTGAAGCTTTCTTT; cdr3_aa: CASSLAGWTEAFF
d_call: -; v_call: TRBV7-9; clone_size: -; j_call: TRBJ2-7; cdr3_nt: TGTGCCAGCCGGGGCGCGGACCACGAGCAGTACTTC; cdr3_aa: CASRGADHEQYF